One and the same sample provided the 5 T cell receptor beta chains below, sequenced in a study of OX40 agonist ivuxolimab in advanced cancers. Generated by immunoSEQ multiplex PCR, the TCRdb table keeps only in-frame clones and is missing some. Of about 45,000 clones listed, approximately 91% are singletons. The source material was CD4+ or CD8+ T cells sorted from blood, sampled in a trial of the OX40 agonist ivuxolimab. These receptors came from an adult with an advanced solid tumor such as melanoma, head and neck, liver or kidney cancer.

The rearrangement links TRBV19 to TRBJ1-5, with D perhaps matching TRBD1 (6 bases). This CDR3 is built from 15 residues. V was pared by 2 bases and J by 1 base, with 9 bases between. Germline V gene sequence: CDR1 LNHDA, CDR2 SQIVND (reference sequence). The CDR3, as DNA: TGTGCCAGTAGTATATCGGGGGCCAGCAATCAGCCCCAGCATTTT. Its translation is CASSISGASNQPQHF.

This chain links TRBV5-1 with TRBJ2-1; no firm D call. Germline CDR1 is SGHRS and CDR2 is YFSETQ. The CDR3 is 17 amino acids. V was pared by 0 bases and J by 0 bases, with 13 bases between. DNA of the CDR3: TGCGCCAGCAGCTTGGCCCTTTTTATGCCCTCCTACAATGAGCAGTTCTTC. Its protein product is CASSLALFMPSYNEQFF.

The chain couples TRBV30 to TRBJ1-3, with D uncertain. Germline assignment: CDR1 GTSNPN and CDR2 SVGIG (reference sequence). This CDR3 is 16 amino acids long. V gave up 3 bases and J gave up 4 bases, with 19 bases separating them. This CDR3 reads CAWSGRAIADGNTIYF. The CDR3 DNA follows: TGTGCCTGGAGCGGGAGGGCGATAGCGGACGGAAACACCATATATTTT.

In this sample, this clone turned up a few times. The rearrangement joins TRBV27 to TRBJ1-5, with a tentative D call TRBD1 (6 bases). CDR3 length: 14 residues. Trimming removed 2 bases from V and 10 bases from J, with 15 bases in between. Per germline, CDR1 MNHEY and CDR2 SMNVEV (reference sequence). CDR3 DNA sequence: TGTGCCAGCAGTTTAAGGGGGGCCCAGGGACCCCAGCATTTT. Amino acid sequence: CASSLRGAQGPQHF.

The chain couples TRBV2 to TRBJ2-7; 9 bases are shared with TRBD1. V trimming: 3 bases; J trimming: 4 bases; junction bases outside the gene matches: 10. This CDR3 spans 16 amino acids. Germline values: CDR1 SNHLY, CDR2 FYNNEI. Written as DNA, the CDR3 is TGTGCCAGCAGTGATTCAGGGACAGGGAAATGGTACGAGCAGTACTTC. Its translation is CASSDSGTGKWYEQYF. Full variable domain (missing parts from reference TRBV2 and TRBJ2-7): EPEVTQTPSHQVTQMGQEVILRCVPISNHLYFYWYRQILGQKVEFLVSFYNNEISEKSEIFDDQFSVERPDGSNFTLKIRSTKLEDSAMYFCASSDSGTGKWYEQYFGPGTRLTVT.